This paragraph reports one T cell receptor beta chain. Its antigen is unidentified. All of the isolated RNA was reverse transcribed, so expressed TCRB transcripts were sequenced. Libraries were prepared by immunoSEQ multiplex PCR; TCRdb keeps only in-frame clonotypes and omits some of them. The top ten hold 0.01% of the sample, which has a few hundred thousand clones, approximately 12% seen once. These data belong to a study of beta chain features in type 1 diabetes. Notes on the study in general: Type 1 diabetes patients had TCRB CDR3s that were shorter (moderately but significantly so) in all four CD4+ subsets.

V was clipped by 3 bases and J by 3 bases; unmatched bases: 4. The germline gives CDR1 SGHAT, CDR2 FQNNGV. The CDR3 sequence is 14 residues long. This rearrangement joins TRBV11-2 to TRBJ2-5, with 7 bases aligning to TRBD2. This TCR was recovered from a young woman with type 1 diabetes. Sequenced input: naive CD4+ T cells from blood. The CDR3 DNA follows: TGTGCCAGCAGCTTTCAGACTAGCAAAGAGACCCAGTACTTC. Translating gives CASSFQTSKETQYF.